This TCR beta chain was sequenced during a study of blood T cell repertoires in COVID-19. V dropped 4 bases and J dropped 0 bases, with 19 bases sitting between them. Germline lookup yields CDR1 KGHSH and CDR2 LQKENI. The CDR3 has 18 residues. This clone has more than one count but fewer than ten. Here immunoSEQ multiplex PCR was the method, and the copy in TCRdb shows in-frame clones only, minus some. The sample lists a few hundred thousand clones, roughly nine tenths occurring once. Sequenced input: PBMCs or T cells enriched from blood (not recorded which). J is TRBJ1-5 and V is TRBV18, with a possible D match to TRBD1 (6 bases). The receptor was derived from a woman aged 25 to 45 who had recovered from COVID-19. CDR3 sequence reads: CASSLESPYRDSNQPQHF. CDR3 in DNA: TGTGCCAGCTCACTCGAATCACCGTACAGGGATAGCAATCAGCCCCAGCATTTT.